This is a list of T cell receptor beta chains from one sample in a study of T cell responses to AZD1222 COVID-19 vaccine. The method was immunoSEQ multiplex PCR; TCRdb's version includes in-frame clones alone and lacks a portion of them. This sample has 120,000 or so clones, with approximately 86% found just once. The source was peripheral blood, collected on day 0 of AZD1222 vaccination. The receptors derive from an adult in good health. The CDR3 runs from the conserved cysteine through the conserved F or W. A D gene is named only where the DNA matches it firmly. Size tells how often a clone was seen (once, few, many) or the class of an expanded clone, and some rows leave it out.

v_call	j_call	d_call	clone_size	cdr3_aa	cdr3_nt
TRBV2	TRBJ1-2	.	.	CASSDIMDGYTF	TGTGCCAGCAGTGATATCATGGATGGCTACACCTTC
TRBV5-5	TRBJ2-5	TRBD1	.	CASSAQTGGWETQYF	TGTGCCAGCAGCGCCCAAACAGGGGGCTGGGAGACCCAGTACTTC
TRBV4-3	TRBJ2-5	TRBD2	few	CASSRGLEVETQYF	TGCGCCAGCAGCAGGGGACTAGAAGTGGAGACCCAGTACTTC
TRBV6-2/TRBV6-3	TRBJ2-7	TRBD1	.	CASSYSMTGEISYEQYF	TGTGCCAGCAGTTATTCAATGACAGGGGAAATCTCCTACGAGCAGTACTTC
TRBV6-5	TRBJ1-4	.	.	CASKGRGEKLFF	TGTGCCAGCAAAGGGAGGGGAGAAAAACTGTTTTTT
TRBV29-1	TRBJ1-1	.	.	CSVVRDGMNTEAFF	TGCAGCGTTGTTCGTGACGGTATGAACACTGAAGCTTTCTTT
TRBV3-1/TRBV3-2	TRBJ2-7	.	.	CASRGGTNSYEQYF	TGTGCCAGCAGAGGGGGGACTAACTCCTACGAGCAGTACTTC
TRBV19	TRBJ2-3	.	.	CASSPGVRGTDTQYF	TGTGCCAGTAGTCCGGGAGTGAGGGGCACAGATACGCAGTATTTT
TRBV29-1	TRBJ1-1	.	few	CSVLGHQNTEAFF	TGCAGCGTCCTAGGACACCAGAACACTGAAGCTTTCTTT
TRBV7-2	TRBJ2-3	TRBD1	once	CASSGQPTFTDTQYF	TGTGCCAGCTCGGGACAGCCTACTTTCACAGATACGCAGTATTTT
TRBV7-9	TRBJ1-4	TRBD1	once	CASSLRTGPNEKLFF	TGTGCCAGCAGCTTACGGACAGGACCTAATGAAAAACTGTTTTTT
TRBV24-1	TRBJ2-7	TRBD1	once	CATSEGTGVFEQYF	TGTGCCACCAGTGAAGGGACAGGGGTCTTCGAGCAGTACTTC
TRBV12-5	TRBJ1-1	TRBD1	.	CASGLVLGTGFGAIEAFF	TGTGCTAGTGGTTTGGTACTGGGGACAGGGTTTGGAGCGATTGAAGCTTTCTTT
TRBV10-3	TRBJ1-1	.	.	CAISTASTEAFF	TGTGCCATCTCCACAGCTTCCACTGAAGCTTTCTTT
TRBV5-6	TRBJ2-6	.	.	CASSLGHLGSGANVLTF	TGTGCCAGCAGCTTGGGACACTTGGGCTCTGGGGCCAACGTCCTGACTTTC
TRBV9	TRBJ1-1	.	.	CASSVGGGANPEAFF	TGTGCCAGCAGCGTAGGTGGGGGCGCGAACCCTGAAGCTTTCTTT
TRBV19	TRBJ2-7	.	.	CASSPTIQGEQYF	TGTGCCAGTAGCCCAACGATACAGGGCGAGCAGTACTTC
TRBV6-5	TRBJ1-6	.	.	CASSWGPAGSPLHF	TGTGCCAGCAGCTGGGGACCTGCTGGTTCACCCCTCCACTTT
TRBV5-5	TRBJ2-7	.	.	CASRSVGPLTYEQYF	TGTGCCAGCAGGTCCGTGGGTCCCCTAACCTACGAGCAGTACTTC
TRBV6-5	TRBJ2-1	.	.	CASSRGSSYNEQFF	TGTGCCAGCAGCCGGGGGAGCTCCTACAATGAGCAGTTCTTC
TRBV30	TRBJ1-5	.	.	CAWSGTGNQPQHF	TGTGCCTGGAGCGGGACTGGGAATCAGCCCCAGCATTTT
TRBV5-4	TRBJ2-2	.	.	CASSFLGAMSTGELFF	TGTGCCAGCAGCTTCTTGGGGGCAATGAGCACCGGGGAGCTGTTTTTT
TRBV13	TRBJ1-1	.	.	CASSPAPSSTEAFF	TGTGCCAGCAGCCCCGCCCCCTCCTCCACTGAAGCTTTCTTT
TRBV12-3/TRBV12-4	TRBJ1-2	.	.	CASSQQGYGYTF	TGTGCCAGCAGTCAACAGGGATATGGCTACACCTTC
TRBV3-1/TRBV3-2	TRBJ2-1	.	.	CASSHPGGLYNEQFF	TGTGCCAGCAGCCACCCCGGTGGACTCTACAATGAGCAGTTCTTC
TRBV4-1	TRBJ1-3	.	.	CASSQAGGNTIYF	TGCGCCAGCAGCCAAGCTGGTGGAAACACCATATATTTT
TRBV11-3	TRBJ2-1	TRBD2	once	CASSFRRGGNNEQFF	TGTGCCAGCAGCTTCCGGCGGGGGGGTAACAATGAGCAGTTCTTC
TRBV4-3	TRBJ1-2	.	once	CASSQVGATDYGYTF	TGCGCCAGCAGCCAAGTGGGTGCGACGGACTATGGCTACACCTTC
TRBV18	TRBJ1-1	.	.	CASSPVEGRATEAFF	TGTGCCAGCTCACCGGTAGAGGGTCGGGCCACTGAAGCTTTCTTT
TRBV5-6	TRBJ1-1	.	.	CASSLGSSRTEAFF	TGTGCCAGCAGCTTGGGGTCATCAAGAACTGAAGCTTTCTTT
TRBV19	TRBJ2-1	TRBD2	.	CASSIEGLGYNEQFF	TGTGCCAGTAGTATAGAGGGACTAGGTTACAATGAGCAGTTCTTC
TRBV6-5	TRBJ1-2	.	.	CASSYWGNNYGYTF	TGTGCCAGCAGTTACTGGGGTAATAACTATGGCTACACCTTC
TRBV28	TRBJ2-2	TRBD1	.	CASRRRQGHGELFF	TGTGCCAGCAGGAGACGACAGGGCCACGGGGAGCTGTTTTTT
TRBV5-1	TRBJ2-1	TRBD1	.	CASSPTGTVSNEQFF	TGCGCCAGCAGCCCGACCGGGACAGTATCAAATGAGCAGTTCTTC
TRBV27	TRBJ2-1	.	.	CASSLTVPSSYNEQFF	TGTGCCAGCAGCCTGACAGTTCCGAGCTCCTACAATGAGCAGTTCTTC
TRBV24-1	TRBJ2-2	TRBD1	.	CATMDRGPTGELFF	TGTGCCACCATGGACAGGGGGCCCACCGGGGAGCTGTTTTTT
TRBV6-5	TRBJ2-1	TRBD2	.	CASTVLAGGHNEQFF	TGTGCCAGCACCGTACTAGCGGGGGGACACAATGAGCAGTTCTTC
TRBV5-1	TRBJ2-2	.	.	CASSPDVGRPTGELFF	TGCGCCAGCAGCCCGGACGTGGGACGACCCACCGGGGAGCTGTTTTTT
TRBV2	TRBJ2-7	TRBD2	.	CASSEGGRDEQYF	TGTGCCAGCAGTGAGGGGGGGAGGGACGAGCAGTACTTC
TRBV27	TRBJ1-1	TRBD1	.	CASSLGDRPNTEAFF	TGTGCCAGCAGTTTGGGGGACAGGCCGAACACTGAAGCTTTCTTT
TRBV2	TRBJ2-3	TRBD2	.	CASSESGLAGDTQYF	TGTGCCAGCAGTGAAAGTGGACTAGCTGGAGATACGCAGTATTTT
TRBV5-1	TRBJ2-7	TRBD1	.	CASSFLYRGSYEQYF	TGCGCCAGCAGCTTCTTATACAGGGGATCCTACGAGCAGTACTTC
TRBV11-2	TRBJ1-1	.	.	CASRGLMNTEAFF	TGTGCCAGTCGGGGACTCATGAACACTGAAGCTTTCTTT
TRBV6-4	TRBJ2-3	TRBD2	.	CASSAGTSGTDTQYF	TGTGCCAGCAGTGCCGGGACTAGCGGCACAGATACGCAGTATTTT
TRBV23-1	TRBJ1-4	TRBD1	.	CASSHPTTGECEKLFF	TGCGCCAGCAGTCACCCCACGACAGGGGAATGTGAAAAACTGTTTTTT
TRBV11-3	TRBJ2-1	TRBD2	.	CASSSGGAGNEQFF	TGTGCCAGCAGTTCCGGGGGGGCCGGGAATGAGCAGTTCTTC
TRBV7-9	TRBJ1-1	.	.	CASSPIGTLNTEAFF	TGTGCCAGCAGCCCCATCGGTACCTTAAACACTGAAGCTTTCTTT
TRBV19	TRBJ2-3	TRBD1	once	CASSLGQGGMTAQYF	TGTGCCAGTAGCCTCGGACAGGGCGGGATGACAGCGCAGTATTTT
TRBV15	TRBJ1-5	.	few	CATSREVHNQPQHF	TGTGCCACCAGCAGAGAAGTTCACAATCAGCCCCAGCATTTT
TRBV12-3/TRBV12-4	TRBJ1-5	.	.	CASSLGYQPQHF	TGTGCCAGCAGCCTCGGGTACCAGCCCCAGCATTTT
TRBV9	TRBJ2-3	.	.	CASSVLGRATDTQYF	TGTGCCAGCAGCGTATTGGGACGCGCCACAGATACGCAGTATTTT
TRBV12-1	TRBJ2-7	.	.	CASSFRSSPYEQYF	TGTGCCAGCAGCTTCAGAAGTTCCCCCTACGAGCAGTACTTC
TRBV6-5	TRBJ2-1	TRBD2	.	CASSLAGVMFQFF	TGTGCCAGCAGTCTAGCGGGGGTAATGTTTCAGTTCTTC
TRBV12-3/TRBV12-4	TRBJ1-5	.	.	CASSWARNQPQHF	TGTGCCAGCAGTTGGGCGCGCAATCAGCCCCAGCATTTT
TRBV5-1	TRBJ1-6	.	.	CASSRDGYSPLHF	TGCGCCAGCAGTCGGGACGGTTATTCACCCCTCCACTTT
TRBV19	TRBJ2-3	.	.	CASSWEDTQYF	TGTGCCAGTAGCTGGGAAGATACGCAGTATTTT
TRBV5-5	TRBJ1-6	TRBD1	.	CASSRDRSGGSPLHF	TGTGCCAGCAGCAGGGACAGGAGTGGGGGTTCACCCCTCCACTTT
TRBV6-5	TRBJ2-7	.	.	CATQLRSGSYEQYF	TGTGCCACCCAGTTGAGGTCAGGGTCCTACGAGCAGTACTTC
TRBV12-3/TRBV12-4	TRBJ2-5	.	.	CASRPRGKETQYF	TGTGCCAGCAGGCCTAGGGGGAAAGAGACCCAGTACTTC
TRBV7-9	TRBJ1-6	.	.	CASSRDLPQGNSPLHF	TGTGCCAGCAGCCGAGACCTACCCCAGGGTAATTCACCCCTCCACTTT